A single sample gave rise to the 17 T cell receptor beta chains below, sequenced in a study of T cell responses to AZD1222 COVID-19 vaccine (dated by TCRdb to 2020 to 2023). In the paper's terms, the time point label means: baseline before first vaccination. The library was generated by the immunoSEQ multiplex PCR assay. TCRdb retrieved this table from immuneACCESS and kept in-frame rearrangements only. Not all clones are present; in checked studies, unresolved V genes account for under half, and no reason is known for the remainder. The sample contains 150,000 to 200,000 clones, more than 80% of them found a single time. The ten biggest clones cover 2.6% of the sample. This sample comprised peripheral blood, obtained on day 0 of AZD1222 vaccination. These TCRs come from an adult in good health.

The rearrangement links TRBV5-5 to TRBJ1-3; the match to TRBD1 covers 7 bases. The CDR3 has 16 amino acids. The trim removed 1 base at V and 3 bases at J, leaving 7 bases unmatched. Germline CDR1 reads SGHKS; CDR2 reads YYEKEE (reference sequence). The CDR3 nucleotides read TGTGCCAGCAGCTTGTATTCTGCAGGGGGTGGAAACACCATATATTTT. Translated: CASSLYSAGGGNTIYF.

V is TRBV19 and J is TRBJ2-7, with 7 bases fitting TRBD1. Germline V gene sequence: CDR1 LNHDA, CDR2 SQIVND (reference sequence). Losses at the gene ends were 6 bases for V and 3 bases for J; bases not matched to a gene: 11. CDR3 size: 15 residues. In nucleotides, the CDR3 is TGTGCCAGTAGCCAAGGGATGGGACAGTACTACGAGCAGTACTTC. Its translation is CASSQGMGQYYEQYF.

The genes are TRBV12-3 or TRBV12-4 and TRBJ2-2; D uncertain. The V and J ends lost 2 bases and 6 bases respectively, with 7 bases between them. This CDR3 spans 13 amino acids. The CDR3 loop is CASSLMSPGELFF. The CDR3 nucleotides are TGTGCCAGCAGTTTAATGTCCCCCGGGGAGCTGTTTTTT.

The V and J genes are TRBV3-1 (or the pseudogene TRBV3-2) and TRBJ1-1; D might be TRBD1 (5 bases). The V end was cut by 7 bases, the J end by 1 base, with 13 bases between. The CDR3 extends over 14 amino acids. Germline CDR1 and CDR2: LGHDT and YNNKEL (reference sequence). In DNA form, the CDR3 reads TGTGCCAGCACCACAACAGGTCCGAACACTGAAGCTTTCTTT. Protein product: CASTTTGPNTEAFF.

This sequence joins TRBV12-5 and TRBJ2-4; 8 nucleotides line up with TRBD2. CDR1 is LGHNT and CDR2 is FRNRAP in the germline V gene. With V trimmed by 0 bases and J by 2 bases, 6 bases remained unmatched. This CDR3 has 17 amino acids. CDR3 loop: CASGLVSGSRTKNIQYF. Here the CDR3 DNA reads TGTGCTAGTGGTTTGGTAAGCGGGAGTAGGACCAAAAACATTCAGTACTTC.

The gene calls are TRBV5-4 and TRBJ2-7, with 8 nucleotides matching TRBD1. Germline loops: CDR1 SGHNT, CDR2 YYREEE (reference sequence). CDR3 size: 14 residues. V dropped 4 bases and J dropped 9; count of bases not matched to a gene: 12. The DNA for the CDR3 is TGTGCCAGCAGCACGCGGACAGGGCCCGACGGGCAGTACTTC. This codes for CASSTRTGPDGQYF.

This sequence joins TRBV9 and TRBJ1-6, with D tentatively TRBD1 (5 bases). Trimming removed 3 bases from V and 6 bases from J, with 7 bases in between. The germline gives CDR1 SGDLS, CDR2 YYNGEE. The CDR3 is 13 residues long. The CDR3 loop reads CASSAGFNSPLHF. CDR3 DNA: TGTGCCAGCAGCGCAGGGTTTAATTCACCCCTCCACTTT.

This clone was detected once. The chain combines TRBV7-2 with TRBJ2-7; D unclear. This CDR3 comprises 15 residues. Trimming pared 5 bases from V and 4 bases from J, leaving 18 bases between. The germline gives CDR1 SGHTA, CDR2 FQGNSA. CDR3 sequence: CASSPTSGGEYEQYF. The CDR3 DNA follows: TGTGCCAGCAGCCCAACTTCGGGCGGTGAGTACGAGCAGTACTTC. The full variable domain, rest sourced from reference TRBV7-2 and TRBJ2-7, is GAGVSQSPSNKVTEKGKDVELRCDPISGHTALYWYRQSLGQGLEFLIYFQGNSAPDKSGLPSDRFSAERTGGSVSTLTIQRTQQEDSAVYLCASSPTSGGEYEQYFGPGTRLTVT.

The chain employs TRBV7-9 and TRBJ1-2; D remains ambiguous. The V end was cut by 5 bases, the J end by 9 bases, with 13 bases between. The germline gives CDR1 SEHNR, CDR2 FQNEAQ (reference sequence). This CDR3 spans 12 amino acids. The CDR3 DNA is TGTGCCAGCAGCCCCGTTCCCTCGAGCTACACCTTC. Translated: CASSPVPSSYTF.

V and J are TRBV5-1 and TRBJ1-4; maybe TRBD1 (6 bases). V was trimmed by 0 bases and J by 6 bases, leaving 18 bases between them. This CDR3 has 17 amino acids. Germline-derived CDR1 and CDR2 are SGHRS and YFSETQ. CDR3 amino acids: CASSLAVNRARDEKLFF. DNA of the CDR3: TGCGCCAGCAGCTTGGCAGTGAACAGGGCCCGGGATGAAAAACTGTTTTTT.

The rearrangement links TRBV7-8 to TRBJ2-1; the D gene could be TRBD1 or TRBD2 (5 bases each). From germline, CDR1 is SGHVS and CDR2 FQNEAQ. The V gene lost 4 bases and the J gene lost 6 bases, with 10 bases spanning the gap. The CDR3 loop spans 13 amino acids. The CDR3 reads CASSSTRGNEQFF. CDR3 DNA: TGTGCCAGCAGCTCAACTAGGGGCAATGAGCAGTTCTTC.

The chain links TRBV4-2 to TRBJ1-2, with 7 nucleotides matching TRBD1. The germline CDR1 and CDR2 sequences are LGHNA and YNFKEQ. The CDR3 consists of 18 residues. V dropped 0 bases and J dropped 3; count of bases not matched to a gene: 13. Written as DNA, the CDR3 is TGTGCCAGCAGCCAAGAGAGAGGTATGAGGGGGCGAGACTATGGCTACACCTTC. Translated, it gives CASSQERGMRGRDYGYTF.

The V and J genes are TRBV21-1 and TRBJ1-5. TRBV21-1 is deemed a pseudogene. The CDR3 loop spans 15 amino acids. The CDR3: CASSKEGGDNQPQHF. The CDR3 coding sequence is TGTGCCAGCAGCAAAGAGGGAGGGGACAATCAGCCCCAGCATTTT.

The chain is built from TRBV27 and TRBJ1-6; D not resolved. Germline CDR1 MNHEY, CDR2 SMNVEV (reference sequence). V lost 8 bases to trimming and J lost 7 bases, with 9 bases between them. This CDR3 has 12 amino acids. DNA for the CDR3: TGTGCCAGCTCTCAACGGAATTCACCCCTCCACTTT. Protein product: CASSQRNSPLHF.

The CDR3 DNA reads as TGCGCCAGCAGCCAAGAACAGGGGTCATACCAGCCCCAGCATTTT. Translation: CASSQEQGSYQPQHF. The chain recombines TRBV4-1 with TRBJ1-5; 7 positions agree with TRBD1. The V gene end was trimmed by 0 bases and the J gene end by 7 bases; junction bases not matched to a gene: 6. Germline-derived CDR1 and CDR2 are MGHRA and YSYEKL. The CDR3 has 15 amino acids.

This clone turned up a few times. The gene calls are TRBV18 and TRBJ1-1, with D uncertain. V dropped 0 bases and J dropped 1 base, with 6 bases sitting between them. This CDR3 contains 14 residues. Germline V lookup: CDR1 KGHSH, CDR2 LQKENI. The CDR3 sequence is CASSPPVRNTEAFF. In nucleotides, the CDR3 is TGTGCCAGCTCACCACCCGTCAGGAACACTGAAGCTTTCTTT. Variable domain in full (rest from reference TRBV18 and TRBJ1-1): NAGVMQNPRHLVRRRGQEARLRCSPMKGHSHVYWYRQLPEEGLKFMVYLQKENIIDESGMPKERFSAEFPKEGPSILRIQQVVRGDSAAYFCASSPPVRNTEAFFGQGTRLTVV.

This chain links TRBV5-6 with TRBJ1-1, with 9 bases identical to TRBD1. The V segment lost 4 bases and the J segment 0 bases; nucleotides outside the gene matches: 7. Germline V gene data show CDR1 as SGHDT and CDR2 as YYEEEE. The CDR3 contains 16 residues. The CDR3 bases are TGTGCCAGCAGCCTCACCTGGGACAGGGTGAACACTGAAGCTTTCTTT. Translation: CASSLTWDRVNTEAFF.